This T cell receptor (beta chain) is from a study of cytomegalovirus exposure and HLA in healthy donors. The CDR3 is 16 amino acids. V lost 4 bases to trimming and J lost 4 bases; unmatched junction nucleotides: 13. From germline, CDR1 is SGHDT and CDR2 YYEEEE. PCR primers comprised 60 Vbeta and 13 Jbeta primers. Produced via immunoSEQ multiplex PCR; TCRdb's table is partial and in-frame only. The table includes over 40,000 clones, around 74% detected once. This TCR derives from a man aged 25 to 40 in good health and CMV-seronegative. The genes are TRBV5-6 and TRBJ1-2; 7 bases line up with TRBD1. Material: PBMCs. CDR3 residues: CASSLPVRGLPYGYTF. In nucleotides, the CDR3 is TGTGCCAGCAGCCTTCCGGTGAGGGGGCTCCCCTATGGCTACACCTTC.